Below are 5 T cell receptor beta chains sequenced from a single sample in a study of CD4 T cells in relation to SARS-CoV-2 and coronaviruses. Their target antigens are unknown. Unexposed donor CD4+ T cells date from about 2010-2018, before the COVID-19 pandemic. After nine to ten days of culture, CD4+ T cells were isolated. Assay: immunoSEQ multiplex PCR; the TCRdb copy retains only in-frame clones and omits some. The sample has 27,000 or so clones, about two thirds seen once. Source material: CD4+ T cells from PBMCs, cultured in vitro. These receptors all come from a human donor in good health.

The chain carries TRBV29-1 and TRBJ2-1; 10 bases are a match to TRBD2. CDR1 is SQVTM, CDR2 ANQGSEA, per germline. The CDR3 is 13 residues long. Trimming took 8 bases from V and 7 from J; bases not matched to a gene: 8. CDR3 amino acids: CSFGTSAKNEQFF. The CDR3 DNA reads TGCAGCTTCGGGACTAGCGCTAAGAATGAGCAGTTCTTC.

There are a few counts of this clone. The rearrangement links TRBV4-1 to TRBJ2-3; 11 nucleotides agree with TRBD2. From germline, CDR1 is MGHRA and CDR2 YSYEKL. This CDR3 has 17 residues. Trimming at V came to 4 bases and at J to 1 base, leaving 7 bases not matched to a gene. Written as DNA, the CDR3 is TGCGCCAGCAGCCGATTAGCGGGGGGGCACGGCACAGATACGCAGTATTTT. Translation gives CASSRLAGGHGTDTQYF.

This chain's CDR3 is CASSEPGTGGDSTYEQYF. The CDR3 nucleotides read TGTGCCAGCAGCGAACCAGGGACAGGGGGCGACTCTACCTACGAGCAGTACTTC. The rearrangement uses TRBV6-1 and TRBJ2-7, with TRBD1 matching over 12 bases. From germline, CDR1 is MNHNS and CDR2 SASEGT. This CDR3 comprises 18 residues. V gave up 6 bases and J gave up 2 bases; unmatched junction bases: 14.

The V call is TRBV7-6, the J call TRBJ2-7; 8 nucleotides line up with TRBD1. CDR1 and CDR2 from the germline V gene are SGHVS and FNYEAQ. The CDR3 spans 15 residues. Trimming took 5 bases from V and 7 from J; bases not matched to a gene: 13. This CDR3 is CASSVGDRSSSEQYF. The CDR3, as DNA: TGTGCCAGCAGCGTAGGGGACAGGTCCTCCTCTGAGCAGTACTTC.

The chain joins TRBV4-3 to TRBJ2-6; D is ambiguous. V was trimmed by 3 bases and J by 0 bases, leaving 9 bases between them. The germline gives CDR1 LGHNA, CDR2 YSLEER. There are 16 residues in the CDR3. CDR3 nucleotide sequence: TGCGCCAGCAGCCAGAGCATGAGCTCTGGGGCCAACGTCCTGACTTTC. Translation: CASSQSMSSGANVLTF.